This T cell receptor beta chain comes out of a study of shared clonotypes between healthy human individuals. V lost 7 bases and J lost 1, with 13 bases in between. The CDR3 totals 14 residues. Germline-derived CDR1 and CDR2 are WSHSY and SAAADI. Profiling relied on immunoSEQ multiplex PCR, and the TCRdb table lists in-frame clones only, not all of them. The sample comprises about 2 million clones, 85% to 95% of which are singletons, and 0.1% to 0.15% rests with the top ten. The sample was naive CD4+ T cells sorted from blood. Subset noted: CD45RA+ positively selected. This clonotype originated in a man aged 18 to 30 in good health. The chain combines TRBV10-2 with TRBJ1-2, with D maybe TRBD1 (6 bases). In DNA, the CDR3 is TGCGCCAGCATGGGGGGGCCCCTTAACTATGGCTACACCTTC. Translating gives CASMGGPLNYGYTF.